Presented here are 21 T cell receptor beta chains from one specimen sequenced in a study of T cell repertoires in aging, cancer and after chemotherapy. TRB rearrangements spanning V, D and J were amplified using mixed TRB-A/B primers. TCRdb independently ran MiXCR on the multiplex PCR reads; one entry per CDR3 protein. The data hold fewer than 6,000 distinct CDR3 sequences, with around 30% observed a single time. The template was genomic DNA from peripheral blood, not RNA. The sequenced material came from blood. The receptors here all came from a human donor with a solid tumor.

The rearrangement uses TRBV11-2 and TRBJ2-5; D gene uncertain. Germline V gene data show CDR1 as SGHAT and CDR2 as FQNNGV. The CDR3 length is 11 residues. V gave up 4 bases and J gave up 4 bases, with 4 bases separating them. CDR3 bases: TGTGCCAGCAGCTCTCCAGAGACCCAGTACTTC. Amino acids: CASSSPETQYF.

On this clonotype itself: The junction differs from germline at one of its ends, possibly a read error. V usage is TRBV25-1 and J usage is TRBJ2-4, with unresolved D. CDR1 is MGHDK, CDR2 SYGVNS, per germline. The CDR3 length is 13 residues. This chain's CDR3 is CDSSELYAVIQYF. In DNA form, the CDR3 reads TGTGACAGCAGTGAGTTATATGCGGTCATTCAGTACTTC.

This clonotype was counted a few times. The chain combines TRBV19 with TRBJ1-5, with D possibly TRBD1 on 5 matching bases. Between the trimmed V and J ends, which lost 3 bases and 7 bases, there was a span of 10 bases. The CDR3 length is 13 residues. Germline CDR1 is LNHDA and CDR2 is SQIVND (reference sequence). The CDR3 DNA is TGTGCCAGTAGTATGTGGGAGGGGCAGCCCCAGCATTTT. It encodes CASSMWEGQPQHF.

This clonotype was detected a few times. The V call is TRBV30, the J call TRBJ2-2; 7 bases match TRBD1. The CDR3 is made up of 15 amino acids. From germline, CDR1 is GTSNPN and CDR2 SVGIG (reference sequence). After removal of 3 bases from V and 4 bases from J, the junction contained 8 bases not matched to a gene. CDR3 bases: TGTGCCTGGAGCGACATGGACAGGCGCACCGGGGAGCTGTTTTTT. This sequence encodes CAWSDMDRRTGELFF.

Notes on this clonotype: It may be a read error: a sequence one base away is much more abundant. The chain links TRBV29-1 to TRBJ1-2; possibly TRBD1 for D (5 bases). The CDR3 consists of 12 residues. Trimming pared 4 bases from V and 8 bases from J, leaving 14 bases between. Germline V CDR1 and CDR2: SQVTM, ANQGSEA. The CDR3 DNA follows: TGCAGCGTTGGCCCGGGGCTCGGGGGCTACACCTTC. This encodes CSVGPGLGGYTF.

This chain connects TRBV12-3 or TRBV12-4 to TRBJ1-2; 10 bases line up with TRBD1. Trimming took 4 bases from V and 7 from J; bases not matched to a gene: 6. The CDR3 is made up of 14 amino acids. Here the CDR3 DNA reads TGTGCCAGCAGTTACTCCGGGACAGGGGCTGGCTACACCTTC. Amino acids: CASSYSGTGAGYTF.

J is TRBJ1-5 and V is TRBV30; no definite D call. CDR1 and CDR2 (germline): GTSNPN, SVGIG (reference sequence). Trimming stripped 3 bases from V and 1 base from J, with 10 bases between. There are 14 residues in the CDR3. The DNA of the CDR3 is TGTGCCTGGAGCTACTACAGAAGCAATCAGCCCCAGCATTTT. Encoded protein: CAWSYYRSNQPQHF.

This clonotype was detected once. J is TRBJ2-6 and V is TRBV20-1; D uncertain. V lost 6 bases and J 0 bases, leaving 12 bases between the germline ends. The CDR3 is made up of 15 amino acids. Germline CDR1 and CDR2: DFQATT and SNEGSKA (reference sequence). The CDR3 nucleotides are TGCAGTGCCAACCAACCCAGCTCTGGGGCCAACGTCCTGACTTTC. This translates into CSANQPSSGANVLTF.

In this sample, this clonotype turned up a few times. CDR3 in DNA: TGTGCCAGCAGTGAGGGACAGGGGGCCCCCTACGAGCAGTACTTC. It yields the protein CASSEGQGAPYEQYF. The chain links TRBV6-5 to TRBJ2-7, with 12 bases fitting TRBD1. The CDR3 is 15 residues long. The trim removed 5 bases at V and 2 bases at J, leaving 4 bases unmatched. Germline CDR1 reads MNHEY; CDR2 reads SVGAGI.

This clonotype was detected only a few times. The chain uses TRBV7-2 and TRBJ2-7, with D tentatively TRBD1 (6 bases). V was clipped by 5 bases and J by 2 bases, with 7 bases between them. Germline V lookup: CDR1 SGHTA, CDR2 FQGNSA. There are 12 residues in the CDR3. CDR3 sequence reads: CASSGQPYEQYF. The DNA for the CDR3 is TGTGCCAGCAGCGGACAGCCCTACGAGCAGTACTTC.

This chain links TRBV5-6 with TRBJ1-5, with TRBD1 matching over 7 bases. The CDR3 contains 14 residues. V trimming: 3 bases; J trimming: 4 bases; junction bases outside the gene matches: 4. The germline V gene has CDR1 SGHDT and CDR2 YYEEEE. The DNA for the CDR3 is TGTGCCAGCAGCTACGGACAGGCGAATCAGCCCCAGCATTTT. Translating it yields CASSYGQANQPQHF.

This clonotype appeared a few times. This chain joins TRBV10-2 and TRBJ1-2; D not certain. V was shortened by 5 bases and J by 2 bases, with 9 bases between the two germline ends. CDR3 length: 13 amino acids. The germline gives CDR1 WSHSY, CDR2 SAAADI. CDR3 DNA sequence: TGCGCCAGCAGTACGGCGGTGAACTATGGCTACACCTTC. This sequence encodes CASSTAVNYGYTF.

This clonotype was picked up a small number of times. The chain is built from TRBV6-5 and TRBJ2-7, with no clear D. Per germline, CDR1 MNHEY and CDR2 SVGAGI. This CDR3 is built from 15 residues. V gave up 5 bases and J gave up 4 bases, with 18 bases separating them. CDR3 sequence reads: CASSEATNPSYEQYF. CDR3 coding DNA: TGTGCCAGCAGTGAAGCGACCAACCCAAGTTACGAGCAGTACTTC.

V usage is TRBV20-1 and J usage is TRBJ2-7; D is perhaps TRBD2 (6 bases). There are 16 residues in the CDR3. V shed 0 bases and J shed 0 bases, with 15 bases lying between them. The germline gives CDR1 DFQATT, CDR2 SNEGSKA (reference sequence). In DNA form, the CDR3 reads TGCAGTGCTAGAGATCTCCTAGCGCGAAGCTCCTACGAGCAGTACTTC. Translated, it gives CSARDLLARSSYEQYF.

The J gene is TRBJ1-5, the V gene TRBV19; a possible D gene is TRBD1 (5 bases). Germline-derived CDR1 and CDR2 are LNHDA and SQIVND (reference sequence). This CDR3 comprises 14 residues. With 3 bases removed from V and 3 bases from J, the gap between germline ends came to 9 bases. The CDR3 sequence is CASSINRNNQPQHF. The CDR3 DNA is TGTGCCAGTAGTATTAACAGGAACAATCAGCCCCAGCATTTT. The full variable domain, its missing parts supplied by reference TRBV19 and TRBJ1-5, is DGGITQSPKYLFRKEGQNVTLSCEQNLNHDAMYWYRQDPGQGLRLIYYSQIVNDFQKGDIAEGYSVSREKKESFPLTVTSAQKNPTAFYLCASSINRNNQPQHFGDGTRLSIL.

The rearrangement joins TRBV12-3 or TRBV12-4 to TRBJ1-2, with 7 positions matching TRBD1. Losses at the gene ends were 8 bases for V and 4 bases for J; bases not matched to a gene: 7. This CDR3 has 13 residues. The CDR3 bases are TGTGCCAGCCCGGGGACAGCGGCCTATGGCTACACCTTC. This translates into CASPGTAAYGYTF.

In this sample, this clonotype turned up a few times. The chain recombines TRBV7-9 with TRBJ2-7; 8 nucleotides agree with TRBD1. Per the germline V gene, CDR1 is SEHNR and CDR2 is FQNEAQ (reference sequence). This CDR3 has 16 amino acids. V lost 6 bases and J lost 0; bases outside the gene matches: 10. The CDR3 region has the DNA TGTGCCAGCAGTTTTCGAGACAGGGGATTCTCCTACGAGCAGTACTTC. Translation gives CASSFRDRGFSYEQYF.

This chain links TRBV7-9 with TRBJ2-7; 9 bases agree with TRBD1. Unmatched junction bases numbered 3, after V lost 5 bases and J lost 4 bases. The CDR3 extends over 13 amino acids. Germline V lookup: CDR1 SEHNR, CDR2 FQNEAQ (reference sequence). CDR3 DNA sequence: TGTGCCAGCAGCCCAGGACAGGGGTACGAGCAGTACTTC. It codes for CASSPGQGYEQYF.

This clonotype appeared a few times. The chain combines TRBV11-1 with TRBJ2-5, with D perhaps matching TRBD2 (5 bases). V was clipped by 1 base and J by 0 bases, with 12 bases between them. This CDR3 contains 16 residues. Germline CDR1 and CDR2: SGHAT and FQDESV (reference sequence). The CDR3 DNA reads TGTGCCAGCAGCTTAGTATTTTCGGGGTACCAAGAGACCCAGTACTTC. Its protein product is CASSLVFSGYQETQYF.

The table lists this clonotype with a few counts. V is TRBV10-3 and J is TRBJ2-6, with 7 nucleotides matching TRBD1. Germline CDR1 and CDR2: ENHRY and SYGVKD. V was clipped by 4 bases and J by 2 bases; unmatched bases: 8. This CDR3 contains 17 residues. CDR3 nucleotides: TGTGCCATCAGTGCGACCGGACAGGAACCTGGGGCCAACGTCCTGACTTTC. This encodes CAISATGQEPGANVLTF.

The CDR3 loop is CASSIARGETQYF. CDR3 nucleotides: TGTGCCAGTAGTATAGCCAGGGGGGAGACCCAGTACTTC. The chain recombines TRBV19 with TRBJ2-5; 7 nucleotides agree with TRBD1. The germline V gene has CDR1 LNHDA and CDR2 SQIVND (reference sequence). The CDR3 contains 13 residues. V was pared by 1 base and J by 5 bases, with 1 base of the junction left unmatched.